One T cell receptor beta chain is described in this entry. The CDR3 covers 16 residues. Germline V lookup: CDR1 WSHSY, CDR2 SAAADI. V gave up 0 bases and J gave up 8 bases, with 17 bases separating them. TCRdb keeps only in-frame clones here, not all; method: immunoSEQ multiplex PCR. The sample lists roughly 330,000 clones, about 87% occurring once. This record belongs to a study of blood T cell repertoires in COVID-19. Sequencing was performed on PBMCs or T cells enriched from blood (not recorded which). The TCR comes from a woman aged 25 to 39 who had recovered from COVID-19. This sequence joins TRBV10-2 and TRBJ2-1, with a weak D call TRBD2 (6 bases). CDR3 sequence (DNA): TGCGCCAGCAGTGAGTCGGGGCCGGGACTCACCGATGAGCAGTTCTTC. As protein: CASSESGPGLTDEQFF.